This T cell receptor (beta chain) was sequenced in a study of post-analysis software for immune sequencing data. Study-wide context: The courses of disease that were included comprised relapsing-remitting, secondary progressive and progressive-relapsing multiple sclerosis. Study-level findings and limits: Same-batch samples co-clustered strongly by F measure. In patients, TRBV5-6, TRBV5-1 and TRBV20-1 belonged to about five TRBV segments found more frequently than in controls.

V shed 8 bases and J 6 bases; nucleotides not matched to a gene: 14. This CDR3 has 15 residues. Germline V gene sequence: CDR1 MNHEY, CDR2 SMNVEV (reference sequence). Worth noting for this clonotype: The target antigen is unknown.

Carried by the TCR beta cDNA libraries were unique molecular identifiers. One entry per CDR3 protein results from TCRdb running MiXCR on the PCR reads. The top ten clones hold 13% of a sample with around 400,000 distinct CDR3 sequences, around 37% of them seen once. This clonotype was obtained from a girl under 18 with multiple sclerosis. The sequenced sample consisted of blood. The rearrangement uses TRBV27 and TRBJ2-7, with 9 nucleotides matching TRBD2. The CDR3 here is CASSPRPSGEAEQYF. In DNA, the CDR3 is TGTGCCAGCTCTCCCAGGCCTAGCGGGGAGGCCGAGCAGTACTTC.